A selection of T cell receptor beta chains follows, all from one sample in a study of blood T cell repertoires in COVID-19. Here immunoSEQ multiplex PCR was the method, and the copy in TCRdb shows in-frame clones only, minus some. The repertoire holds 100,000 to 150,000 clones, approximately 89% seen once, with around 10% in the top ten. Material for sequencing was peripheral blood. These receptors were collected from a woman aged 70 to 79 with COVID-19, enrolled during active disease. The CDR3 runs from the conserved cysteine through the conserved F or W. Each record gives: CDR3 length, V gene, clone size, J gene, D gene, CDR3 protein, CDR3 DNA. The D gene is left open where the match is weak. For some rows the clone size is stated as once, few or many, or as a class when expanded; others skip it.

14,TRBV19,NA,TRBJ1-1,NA,CASSIRGVNTEAFF,TGTGCCAGTAGTATAAGAGGAGTGAACACTGAAGCTTTCTTT
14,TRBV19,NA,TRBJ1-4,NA,CASSRGEANEKLFF,TGTGCCAGTAGTAGGGGGGAAGCTAATGAAAAACTGTTTTTT
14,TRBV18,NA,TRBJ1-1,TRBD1,CASSQTGGNTEAFF,TGTGCCAGCTCGCAGACAGGGGGCAACACTGAAGCTTTCTTT
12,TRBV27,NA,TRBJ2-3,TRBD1,CASRRQGYTQYF,TGTGCCAGCAGACGACAGGGGTATACGCAGTATTTT
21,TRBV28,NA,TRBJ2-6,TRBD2,CASSSGPGTSGDYSGANVLTF,TGTGCCAGCAGTTCGGGCCCTGGGACTAGCGGGGATTACTCTGGGGCCAACGTCCTGACTTTC
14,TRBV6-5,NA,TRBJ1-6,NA,CATTRGGDESPLHF,TGTGCCACCACCAGGGGTGGGGATGAGTCACCCCTCCACTTT
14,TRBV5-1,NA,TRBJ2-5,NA,CASSFLADRETQYF,TGCGCCAGCAGCTTTCTAGCCGACCGAGAGACCCAGTACTTC
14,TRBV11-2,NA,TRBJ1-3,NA,CASSSGLSGNTIYF,TGTGCCAGCAGCTCCGGTCTCTCTGGAAACACCATATATTTT
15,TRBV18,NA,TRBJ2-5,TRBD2,CASSPSTGGEETQYF,TGTGCCAGCTCACCAAGTACGGGGGGGGAAGAGACCCAGTACTTC
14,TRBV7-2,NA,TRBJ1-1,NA,CASSLDPTGTEAFF,TGTGCCAGCAGCTTAGATCCGACGGGCACTGAAGCTTTCTTT
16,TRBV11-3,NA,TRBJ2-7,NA,CASSLDSTGSFYEQYF,TGTGCCAGCAGCTTAGATTCCACAGGGTCATTCTACGAGCAGTACTTC
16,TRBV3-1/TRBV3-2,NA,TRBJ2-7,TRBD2,CASSKTGSGGADEQYF,TGTGCCAGCAGCAAGACGGGGAGCGGGGGGGCAGACGAGCAGTACTTC
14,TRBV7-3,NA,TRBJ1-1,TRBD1,CASSITGVDTEAFF,TGTGCCAGCAGCATCACAGGGGTAGACACTGAAGCTTTCTTT
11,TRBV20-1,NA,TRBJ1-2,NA,CSAGRGKDYTF,TGCAGTGCGGGGAGGGGTAAAGACTACACCTTC
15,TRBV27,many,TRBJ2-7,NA,CASSLDPGGLYEQYF,TGTGCCAGCAGTTTAGATCCTGGGGGGTTGTACGAGCAGTACTTC
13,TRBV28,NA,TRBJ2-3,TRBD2,CASRGTSSDTQYF,TGTGCCAGCAGAGGGACTAGCTCAGATACGCAGTATTTT
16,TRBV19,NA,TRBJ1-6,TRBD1,CASSNWGTGANSPLHF,TGTGCCAGTAGTAACTGGGGGACAGGCGCTAATTCACCCCTCCACTTT
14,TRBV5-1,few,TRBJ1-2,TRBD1,CASSSGQGAVGYTF,TGCGCCAGCAGCTCGGGACAGGGGGCGGTTGGCTACACCTTC
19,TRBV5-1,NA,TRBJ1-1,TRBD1,CASSLGKGTGTDLDTEAFF,TGCGCCAGCAGCTTGGGGAAAGGGACAGGGACGGATCTTGACACTGAAGCTTTCTTT
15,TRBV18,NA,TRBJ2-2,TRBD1,CATTGDARNTGELFF,TGTGCCACCACAGGGGACGCGAGAAACACCGGGGAGCTGTTTTTT
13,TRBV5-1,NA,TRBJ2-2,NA,CASSPQNTGELFF,TGCGCCAGCAGCCCCCAGAACACCGGGGAGCTGTTTTTT
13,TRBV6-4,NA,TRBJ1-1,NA,CASSDGTTTEAFF,TGTGCCAGCAGTGACGGGACAACGACTGAAGCTTTCTTT
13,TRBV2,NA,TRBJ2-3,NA,CASRQGGTDTQYF,TGTGCCAGCAGGCAGGGTGGCACAGATACGCAGTATTTT
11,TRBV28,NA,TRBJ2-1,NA,CASSFENEQFF,TGTGCCAGCAGTTTTGAGAATGAGCAGTTCTTC
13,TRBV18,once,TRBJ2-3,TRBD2,CASSLRGGDTQYF,TGTGCCAGCTCACTACGGGGGGGCGATACGCAGTATTTT
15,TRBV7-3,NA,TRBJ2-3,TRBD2,CASSPGGASTDTQYF,TGTGCCAGCAGCCCGGGGGGGGCTAGCACAGATACGCAGTATTTT
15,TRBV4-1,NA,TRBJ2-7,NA,CASSQGGGQYYEQYF,TGCGCCAGCAGCCAAGGTGGTGGACAGTACTACGAGCAGTACTTC
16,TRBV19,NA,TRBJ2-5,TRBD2,CASSSVVAGGKETQYF,TGTGCCAGTAGTAGTGTAGTAGCGGGGGGAAAAGAGACCCAGTACTTC
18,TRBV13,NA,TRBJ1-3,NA,CASSLGLRGSSLGNTIYF,TGTGCCAGCAGCTTAGGCCTGCGGGGGTCCTCTCTGGGAAACACCATATATTTT
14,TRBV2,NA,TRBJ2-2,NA,CASVQGVNTGELFF,TGTGCCAGCGTCCAGGGTGTCAACACCGGGGAGCTGTTTTTT
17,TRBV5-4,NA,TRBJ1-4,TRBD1,CASSLGGQGATNEKLFF,TGTGCCAGCAGCTTGGGAGGACAGGGGGCAACTAATGAAAAACTGTTTTTT
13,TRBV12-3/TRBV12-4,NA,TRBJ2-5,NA,CASRGTVGETQYF,TGTGCCAGCAGGGGGACTGTAGGAGAGACCCAGTACTTC
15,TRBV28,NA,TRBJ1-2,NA,CASSFPGQRGYGYTF,TGTGCCAGCAGTTTTCCCGGACAGCGGGGCTATGGCTACACCTTC
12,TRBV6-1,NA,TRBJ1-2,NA,CASSERGYGYTF,TGTGCCAGCAGTGAACGGGGATATGGCTACACCTTC
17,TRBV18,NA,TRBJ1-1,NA,CASSLNVRRAGDTEAFF,TGTGCCAGCTCACTTAACGTGAGGCGGGCGGGGGACACTGAAGCTTTCTTT
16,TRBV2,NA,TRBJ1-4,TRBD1,CASSWDRGATNEKLFF,TGTGCCAGCAGTTGGGACAGGGGCGCAACTAATGAAAAACTGTTTTTT
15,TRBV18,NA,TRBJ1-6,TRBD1,CASSPGVGGQSPLHF,TGTGCCAGCTCACCAGGTGTAGGGGGCCAATCACCCCTCCACTTT
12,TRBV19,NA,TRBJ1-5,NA,CASSNTGQPQHF,TGTGCCAGTAGCAATACGGGTCAGCCCCAGCATTTT
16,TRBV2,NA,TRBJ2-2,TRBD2,CASSARSGESLGELFF,TGTGCCAGCAGCGCTAGAAGCGGGGAGTCATTGGGGGAGCTGTTTTTT
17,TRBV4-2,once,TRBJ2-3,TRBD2,CASSQDWSGGRGDTQYF,TGTGCCAGCAGCCAAGATTGGAGCGGGGGCCGGGGAGATACGCAGTATTTT
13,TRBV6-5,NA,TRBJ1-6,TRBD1,CASNTGGENPLHF,TGTGCCAGCAATACAGGGGGCGAAAACCCCCTCCACTTT
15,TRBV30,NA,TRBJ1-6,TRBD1,CAWGQEKWFNSPLHF,TGTGCCTGGGGACAGGAAAAATGGTTCAATTCACCCCTCCACTTT
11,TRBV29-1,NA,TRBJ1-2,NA,CSVNGRGVYTF,TGCAGCGTGAACGGACGGGGGGTATACACCTTC
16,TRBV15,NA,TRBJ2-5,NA,CATSPRHQGVRETQYF,TGTGCCACCAGCCCGCGGCACCAGGGTGTTCGAGAGACCCAGTACTTC
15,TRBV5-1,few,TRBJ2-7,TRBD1,CASSVSGTGSYEQYF,TGCGCCAGCAGCGTTTCGGGGACAGGATCCTACGAGCAGTACTTC